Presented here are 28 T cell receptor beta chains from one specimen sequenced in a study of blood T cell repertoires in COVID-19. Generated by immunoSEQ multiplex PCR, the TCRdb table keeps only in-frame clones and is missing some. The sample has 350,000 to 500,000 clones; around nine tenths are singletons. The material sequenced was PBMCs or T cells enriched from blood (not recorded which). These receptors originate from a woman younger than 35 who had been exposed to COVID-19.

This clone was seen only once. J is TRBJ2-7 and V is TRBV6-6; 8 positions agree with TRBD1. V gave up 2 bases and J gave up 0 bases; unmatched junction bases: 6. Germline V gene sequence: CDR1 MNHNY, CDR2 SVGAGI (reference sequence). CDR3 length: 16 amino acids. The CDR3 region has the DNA TGTGCCAGCAGTTACGAAGGACAGGGAAACTCCTACGAGCAGTACTTC. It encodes CASSYEGQGNSYEQYF.

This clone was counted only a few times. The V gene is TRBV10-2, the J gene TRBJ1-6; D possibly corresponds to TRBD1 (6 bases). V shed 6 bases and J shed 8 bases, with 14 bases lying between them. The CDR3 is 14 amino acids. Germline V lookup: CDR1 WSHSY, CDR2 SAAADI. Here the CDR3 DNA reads TGCGCCAGCAGCTCAACAGGGCTGGATTCACCCCTCCACTTT. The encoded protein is CASSSTGLDSPLHF.

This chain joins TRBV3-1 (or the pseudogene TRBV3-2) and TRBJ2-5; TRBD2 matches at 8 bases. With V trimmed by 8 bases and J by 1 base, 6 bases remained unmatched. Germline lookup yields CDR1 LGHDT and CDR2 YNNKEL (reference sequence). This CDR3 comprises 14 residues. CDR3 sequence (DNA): TGTGCCAGCTCGGTACTAGCGGCCCAAGAGACCCAGTACTTC. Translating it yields CASSVLAAQETQYF.

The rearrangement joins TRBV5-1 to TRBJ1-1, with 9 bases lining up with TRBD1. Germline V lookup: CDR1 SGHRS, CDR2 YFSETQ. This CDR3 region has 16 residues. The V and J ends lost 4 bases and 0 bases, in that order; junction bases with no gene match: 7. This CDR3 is CASSGGTGWMNTEAFF. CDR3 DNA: TGCGCCAGCAGCGGCGGGACAGGGTGGATGAACACTGAAGCTTTCTTT.

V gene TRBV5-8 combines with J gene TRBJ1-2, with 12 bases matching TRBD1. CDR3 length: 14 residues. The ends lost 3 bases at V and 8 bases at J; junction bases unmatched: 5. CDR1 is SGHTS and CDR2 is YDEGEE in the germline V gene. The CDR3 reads CASSWGQGAEGYTF. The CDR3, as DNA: TGTGCCAGCAGCTGGGGACAGGGGGCAGAAGGCTACACCTTC. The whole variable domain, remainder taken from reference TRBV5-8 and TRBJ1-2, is EAGVTQSPTHLIKTRGQQATLRCSPISGHTSVYWYQQALGLGLQFLLWYDEGEERNRGNFPPRFSGRQFPNYSSELNVNALELEDSALYLCASSWGQGAEGYTFGSGTRLTVV.

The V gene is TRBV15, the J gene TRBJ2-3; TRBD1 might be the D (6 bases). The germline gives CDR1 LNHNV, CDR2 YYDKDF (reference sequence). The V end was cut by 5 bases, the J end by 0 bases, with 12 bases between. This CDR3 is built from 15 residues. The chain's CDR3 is CATSHGQPSTDTQYF. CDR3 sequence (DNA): TGTGCCACCAGCCACGGACAGCCTAGCACAGATACGCAGTATTTT.

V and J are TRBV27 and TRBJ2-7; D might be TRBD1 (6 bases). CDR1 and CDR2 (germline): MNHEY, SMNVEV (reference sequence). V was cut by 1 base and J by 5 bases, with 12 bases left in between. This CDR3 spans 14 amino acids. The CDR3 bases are TGTGCCAGCAGTTTATTACAGGGATCGAACGAGCAGTACTTC. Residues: CASSLLQGSNEQYF.

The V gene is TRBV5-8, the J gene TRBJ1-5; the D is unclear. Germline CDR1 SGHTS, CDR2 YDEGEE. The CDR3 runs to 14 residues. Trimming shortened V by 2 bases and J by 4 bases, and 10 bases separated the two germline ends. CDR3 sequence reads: CASSLLQLNQPQHF. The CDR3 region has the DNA TGTGCCAGCAGCTTATTACAGCTAAATCAGCCCCAGCATTTT.

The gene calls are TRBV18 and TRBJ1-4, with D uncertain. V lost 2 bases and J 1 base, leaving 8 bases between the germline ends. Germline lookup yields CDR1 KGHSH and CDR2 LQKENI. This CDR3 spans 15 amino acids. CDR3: CASSPGWRTNEKLFF. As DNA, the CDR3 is TGTGCCAGCTCACCAGGGTGGAGAACTAATGAAAAACTGTTTTTT. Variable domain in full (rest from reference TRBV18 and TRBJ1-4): NAGVMQNPRHLVRRRGQEARLRCSPMKGHSHVYWYRQLPEEGLKFMVYLQKENIIDESGMPKERFSAEFPKEGPSILRIQQVVRGDSAAYFCASSPGWRTNEKLFFGSGTQLSVL.

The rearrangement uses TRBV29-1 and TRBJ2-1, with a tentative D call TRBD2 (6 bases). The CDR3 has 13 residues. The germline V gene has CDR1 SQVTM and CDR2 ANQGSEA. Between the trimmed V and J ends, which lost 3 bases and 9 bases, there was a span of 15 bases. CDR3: CSVEHSLGGEQFF. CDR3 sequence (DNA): TGCAGCGTTGAGCACTCCCTGGGAGGTGAGCAGTTCTTC.

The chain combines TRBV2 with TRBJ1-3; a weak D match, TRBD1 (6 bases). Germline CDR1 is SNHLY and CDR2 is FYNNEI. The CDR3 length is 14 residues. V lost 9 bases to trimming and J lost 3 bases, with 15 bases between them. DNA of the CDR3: TGTGCCAGACAGGGAGAACAGATTGGAAACACCATATATTTT. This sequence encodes CARQGEQIGNTIYF.

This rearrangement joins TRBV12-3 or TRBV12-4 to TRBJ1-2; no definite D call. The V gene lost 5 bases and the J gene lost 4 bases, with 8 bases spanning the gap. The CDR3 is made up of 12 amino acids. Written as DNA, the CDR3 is TGTGCCAGCAGTCCACGGGGCTATGGCTACACCTTC. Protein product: CASSPRGYGYTF.

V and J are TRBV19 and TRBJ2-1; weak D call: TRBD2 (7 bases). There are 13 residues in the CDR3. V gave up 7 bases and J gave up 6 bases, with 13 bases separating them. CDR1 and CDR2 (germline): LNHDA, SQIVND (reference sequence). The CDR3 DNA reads TGTGCCAGTAATCGGGGGGCCGGCAATGAGCAGTTCTTC. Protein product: CASNRGAGNEQFF.

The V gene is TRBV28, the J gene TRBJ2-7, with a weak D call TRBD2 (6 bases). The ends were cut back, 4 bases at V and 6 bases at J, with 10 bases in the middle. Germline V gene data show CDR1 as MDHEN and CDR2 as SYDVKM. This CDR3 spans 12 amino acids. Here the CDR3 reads CASSWGVGEQYF. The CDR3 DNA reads TGTGCCAGCAGTTGGGGGGTGGGCGAGCAGTACTTC.

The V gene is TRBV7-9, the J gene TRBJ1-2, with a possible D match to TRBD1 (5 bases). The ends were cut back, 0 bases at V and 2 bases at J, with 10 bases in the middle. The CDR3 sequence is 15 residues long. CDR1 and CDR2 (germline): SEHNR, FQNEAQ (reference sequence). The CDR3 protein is CASSLAGAPNYGYTF. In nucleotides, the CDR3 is TGTGCCAGCAGCTTAGCAGGGGCGCCGAACTATGGCTACACCTTC.

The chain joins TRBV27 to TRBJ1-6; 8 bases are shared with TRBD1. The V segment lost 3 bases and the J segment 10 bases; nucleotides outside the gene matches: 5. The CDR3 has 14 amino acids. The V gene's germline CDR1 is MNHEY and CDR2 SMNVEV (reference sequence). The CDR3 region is CASSLNRGESPLHF. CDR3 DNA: TGTGCCAGCAGTTTGAACAGGGGGGAATCACCCCTCCACTTT.

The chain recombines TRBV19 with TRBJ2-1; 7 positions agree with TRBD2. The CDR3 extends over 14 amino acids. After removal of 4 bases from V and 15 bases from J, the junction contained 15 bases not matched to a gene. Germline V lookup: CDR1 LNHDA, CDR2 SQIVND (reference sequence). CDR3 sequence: CASSNPGLLLKLFF. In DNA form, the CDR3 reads TGTGCCAGTAGTAACCCGGGACTACTCCTCAAGCTGTTCTTC.

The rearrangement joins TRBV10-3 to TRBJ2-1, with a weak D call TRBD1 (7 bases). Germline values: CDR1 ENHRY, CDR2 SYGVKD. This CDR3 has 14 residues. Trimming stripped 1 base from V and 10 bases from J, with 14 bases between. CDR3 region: CAISELYRGGEQFF. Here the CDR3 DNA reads TGTGCCATCAGTGAGTTATACAGGGGAGGCGAGCAGTTCTTC.

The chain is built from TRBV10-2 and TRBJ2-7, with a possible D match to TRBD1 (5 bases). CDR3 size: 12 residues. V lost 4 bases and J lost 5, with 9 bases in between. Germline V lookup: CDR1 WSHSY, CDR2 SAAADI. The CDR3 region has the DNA TGCGCCAGCAGTGCGACAGTCCACGAGCAGTACTTC. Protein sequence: CASSATVHEQYF.

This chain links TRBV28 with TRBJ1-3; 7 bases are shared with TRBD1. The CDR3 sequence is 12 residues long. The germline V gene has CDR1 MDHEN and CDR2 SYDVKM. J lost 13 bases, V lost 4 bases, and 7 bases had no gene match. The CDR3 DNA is TGTGCCAGCAGTTCCCCGGGACAGTGGATATATTTT. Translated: CASSSPGQWIYF.

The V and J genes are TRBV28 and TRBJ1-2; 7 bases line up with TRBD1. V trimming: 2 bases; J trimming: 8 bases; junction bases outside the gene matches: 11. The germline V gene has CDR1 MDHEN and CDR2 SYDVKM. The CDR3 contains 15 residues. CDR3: CASSLTHTGDRGYTF. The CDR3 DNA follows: TGTGCCAGCAGTTTAACACACACAGGGGATCGGGGCTACACCTTC.

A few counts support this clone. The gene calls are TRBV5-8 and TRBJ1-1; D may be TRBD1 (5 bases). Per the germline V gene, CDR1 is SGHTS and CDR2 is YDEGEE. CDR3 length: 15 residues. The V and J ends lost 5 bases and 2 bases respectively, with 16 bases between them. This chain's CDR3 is CASSRQGSANTEAFF. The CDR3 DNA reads TGTGCCAGCAGTCGTCAGGGTTCCGCTAACACTGAAGCTTTCTTT.

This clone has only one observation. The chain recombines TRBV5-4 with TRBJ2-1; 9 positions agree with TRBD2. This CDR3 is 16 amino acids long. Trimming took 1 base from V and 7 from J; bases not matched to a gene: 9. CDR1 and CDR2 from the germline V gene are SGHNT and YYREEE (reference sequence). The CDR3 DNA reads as TGTGCCAGCAGCTTGTTCCAGCGGGGGGCCGGGAATGAGCAGTTCTTC. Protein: CASSLFQRGAGNEQFF.

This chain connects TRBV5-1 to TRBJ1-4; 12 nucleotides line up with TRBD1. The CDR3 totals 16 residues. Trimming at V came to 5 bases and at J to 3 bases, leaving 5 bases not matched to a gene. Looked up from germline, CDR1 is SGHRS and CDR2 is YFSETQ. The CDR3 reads CASRGQGAQANEKLFF. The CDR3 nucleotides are TGCGCCAGCAGGGGACAGGGGGCGCAAGCTAATGAAAAACTGTTTTTT. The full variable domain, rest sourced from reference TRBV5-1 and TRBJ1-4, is KAGVTQTPRYLIKTRGQQVTLSCSPISGHRSVSWYQQTPGQGLQFLFEYFSETQRNKGNFPGRFSGRQFSNSRSEMNVSTLELGDSALYLCASRGQGAQANEKLFFGSGTQLSVL.

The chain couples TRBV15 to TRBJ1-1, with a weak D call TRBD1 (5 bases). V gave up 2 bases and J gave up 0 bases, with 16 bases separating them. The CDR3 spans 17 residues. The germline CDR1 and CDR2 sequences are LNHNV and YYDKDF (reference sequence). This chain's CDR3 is CATSRLQIQGMNTEAFF. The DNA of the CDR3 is TGTGCCACCAGCAGACTGCAGATCCAGGGTATGAACACTGAAGCTTTCTTT.

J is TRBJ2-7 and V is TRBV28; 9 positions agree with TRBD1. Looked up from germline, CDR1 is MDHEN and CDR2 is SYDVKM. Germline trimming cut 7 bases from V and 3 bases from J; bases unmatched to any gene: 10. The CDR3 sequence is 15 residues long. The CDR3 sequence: CASTGSGTGYYEQYF. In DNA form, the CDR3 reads TGTGCCAGCACCGGTTCCGGGACAGGGTACTACGAGCAGTACTTC.

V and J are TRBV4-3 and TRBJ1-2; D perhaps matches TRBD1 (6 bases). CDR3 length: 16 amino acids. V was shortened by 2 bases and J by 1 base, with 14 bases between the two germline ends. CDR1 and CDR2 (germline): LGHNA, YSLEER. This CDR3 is CASSQILGARNYGYTF. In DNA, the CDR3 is TGCGCCAGCAGCCAAATATTGGGGGCCCGTAACTATGGCTACACCTTC.

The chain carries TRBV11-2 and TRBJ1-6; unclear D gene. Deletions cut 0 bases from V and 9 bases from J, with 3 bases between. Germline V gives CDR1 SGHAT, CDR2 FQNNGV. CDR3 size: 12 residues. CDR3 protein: CASSLDRSPLHF. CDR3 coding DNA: TGTGCCAGCAGCTTAGACCGTTCACCCCTCCACTTT.